One sample yielded the 26 T cell receptor beta chains listed below, sequenced in a study of T cells in Graves' hyperthyroidism and ophthalmopathy. Amplification yielded TCR beta CDR3 regions, with RNA transcripts as the source. Researchers ran a first-round RT-PCR on the TCR CDR3 using the HTBI primer set. One entry per CDR3 protein, called by TCRdb with MiXCR from the multiplex PCR reads. In the table there are hundreds of thousands of distinct CDR3 sequences, about 17% of which are singletons. The source material was blood. These TCRs come from a woman aged 45 to 65 with Graves' hyperthyroidism that later progressed to Graves' ophthalmopathy.

This rearrangement joins TRBV29-1 to TRBJ2-6; no reliable D call. V lost 5 bases to trimming and J lost 4 bases, with 9 bases between them. The CDR3 has 13 residues. The V gene's germline CDR1 is SQVTM and CDR2 ANQGSEA. The CDR3 here is CSVHLSGANVLTF. CDR3 coding DNA: TGCAGCGTTCACTTATCAGGGGCCAACGTCCTGACTTTC.

The chain uses TRBV27 and TRBJ2-1, with 11 bases lining up with TRBD2. J gave up 7 bases and V 2 bases, and 10 bases lay outside the gene matches. CDR3 size: 17 residues. The germline gives CDR1 MNHEY, CDR2 SMNVEV (reference sequence). Here the CDR3 DNA reads TGTGCCAGCAGTTTAGCCCCCCGTAGCGGGGGGGCGAATGAGCAGTTCTTC. Translated: CASSLAPRSGGANEQFF.

In this sample, this clonotype turned up many times. The CDR3 loop reads CASSLVLSMNTEAFF. CDR3 DNA sequence: TGCGCCAGCAGCTTGGTACTCAGCATGAACACTGAAGCTTTCTTT. This chain connects TRBV5-1 to TRBJ1-1; no clear D. From germline, CDR1 is SGHRS and CDR2 YFSETQ. This CDR3 has 15 residues. The V end was cut by 0 bases, the J end by 0 bases, with 9 bases between.

This clonotype was seen repeatedly, ten times or more. The chain employs TRBV27 and TRBJ1-1; D unclear. V lost 7 bases and J lost 0, with 15 bases in between. Germline V CDR1 and CDR2: MNHEY, SMNVEV (reference sequence). The CDR3 is 15 amino acids. CDR3 sequence: CASTPLQKLNTEAFF. CDR3 in DNA: TGTGCCAGCACCCCCCTACAAAAGTTGAACACTGAAGCTTTCTTT.

There are many counts of this clonotype. Here the CDR3 reads CASSSKTGYTGELFF. DNA of the CDR3: TGTGCCAGCAGCTCTAAGACGGGATACACCGGGGAGCTGTTTTTT. V usage is TRBV11-3 and J usage is TRBJ2-2, with D maybe TRBD2 (5 bases). The length of the CDR3 is 15 residues. Deletions cut 4 bases from V and 3 bases from J, with 12 bases between. Germline V gene data show CDR1 as SGHNT and CDR2 as YENEEA.

This clonotype was recorded at least ten times. The chain has TRBV5-1 and TRBJ1-5; possibly TRBD1 for D (6 bases). The germline CDR1 and CDR2 sequences are SGHRS and YFSETQ. Trimming took off 4 bases at V and 0 bases at J, with 14 bases between the two ends. CDR3 length: 16 residues. The CDR3 nucleotides are TGCGCCAGCAGCCCAGACGGGACACTTAGCAATCAGCCCCAGCATTTT. It specifies CASSPDGTLSNQPQHF.

This clonotype was detected a few times. The chain has TRBV27 and TRBJ2-1; D gene ambiguous. The CDR3 loop spans 14 amino acids. Germline lookup yields CDR1 MNHEY and CDR2 SMNVEV (reference sequence). Trimming removed 0 bases at V and 6 bases at J, with 9 bases between. CDR3 sequence (DNA): TGTGCCAGCAGTTTATCCCCCCCTCCCAATGAGCAGTTCTTC. It translates to CASSLSPPPNEQFF.

The chain couples TRBV6-1 to TRBJ1-2, with D uncertain. Trimming shortened V by 1 base and J by 6 bases, and 12 bases separated the two germline ends. CDR1 is MNHNS, CDR2 SASEGT, per germline. The CDR3 extends over 14 amino acids. The CDR3, as DNA: TGTGCCAGCAGTGAAGGGCCGACGGGGAATGGCTACACCTTC. Translation gives CASSEGPTGNGYTF.

This clonotype was seen more than once but under ten times. The gene calls are TRBV7-2 and TRBJ2-1, with TRBD1 matching 11 bases. Germline CDR1 is SGHTA and CDR2 is FQGNSA. Losses at the gene ends were 1 base for V and 8 bases for J; bases not matched to a gene: 1. This CDR3 has 14 residues. DNA of the CDR3: TGTGCCAGCAGCTTAGGGACAGGGGGCGATGAGCAGTTCTTC. It codes for CASSLGTGGDEQFF.

Only a few counts were recorded for this clonotype. This chain links TRBV20-1 with TRBJ2-1, with 10 bases aligning to TRBD2. Germline V CDR1 and CDR2: DFQATT, SNEGSKA (reference sequence). The V and J ends lost 0 bases and 10 bases, in that order; junction bases with no gene match: 9. This CDR3 region has 15 residues. CDR3 amino acids: CSARDPQRGGREQFF. CDR3 sequence (DNA): TGCAGTGCTAGAGATCCCCAGCGGGGGGGCAGGGAGCAGTTCTTC.

In this sample, this clonotype turned up a few times. V and J are TRBV6-1 and TRBJ2-7; 7 nucleotides line up with TRBD2. The V and J ends lost 8 bases and 3 bases, in that order; junction bases with no gene match: 7. This CDR3 comprises 13 residues. Germline CDR1 and CDR2: MNHNS and SASEGT. The CDR3 here is CASGSGTNYEQYF. CDR3 nucleotide sequence: TGTGCCAGCGGCTCCGGGACTAACTACGAGCAGTACTTC.

This clonotype was recorded a few times. V and J are TRBV4-1 and TRBJ2-2; D is ambiguous. The CDR3 contains 16 residues. Germline V CDR1 and CDR2: MGHRA, YSYEKL. V lost 1 base to trimming and J lost 0 bases, with 9 bases between them. The CDR3 is CASSQVPSANTGELFF. Written as DNA, the CDR3 is TGCGCCAGCAGCCAAGTGCCAAGCGCGAACACCGGGGAGCTGTTTTTT.

The sample holds a few counts of this clonotype. This chain uses TRBV7-8 with TRBJ2-4; 11 bases line up with TRBD1. The CDR3 covers 13 residues. Per germline, CDR1 SGHVS and CDR2 FQNEAQ. The J segment lost 9 bases and the V segment lost 5 bases, leaving 3 bases of the junction unmatched. CDR3 nucleotides: TGTGCCAGCAGCAGGACAGGGGGCGGCATTCAGTACTTC. Protein product: CASSRTGGGIQYF. Together with reference TRBV7-8 and TRBJ2-4, the CDR3 gives the full variable domain: GAGVSQSPRYKVAKRGQDVALRCDPISGHVSLFWYQQALGQGPEFLTYFQNEAQLDKSGLPSDRFFAERPEGSVSTLKIQRTQQEDSAVYLCASSRTGGGIQYFGAGTRLSVL.

This clonotype has at least ten counts. The chain has TRBV2 and TRBJ1-2, with 8 positions matching TRBD1. J lost 0 bases, V lost 3 bases, and 9 bases had no gene match. This CDR3 region has 17 residues. Germline V CDR1 and CDR2: SNHLY, FYNNEI. Written as DNA, the CDR3 is TGTGCCAGCAGTGACCCGAGGACAGGGACAGCTAACTATGGCTACACCTTC. Its translation is CASSDPRTGTANYGYTF.

The chain couples TRBV7-9 to TRBJ1-5, with 8 bases lining up with TRBD1. CDR3 length: 16 amino acids. CDR1 and CDR2 (germline): SEHNR, FQNEAQ (reference sequence). J was trimmed by 2 bases and V by 1 base; bases with no gene match: 4. The CDR3 DNA reads as TGTGCCAGCAGCTTAGGACAGGGGTTCGGCAATCAGCCCCAGCATTTT. It yields the protein CASSLGQGFGNQPQHF.

The rearrangement joins TRBV19 to TRBJ1-6; the match to TRBD1 covers 7 bases. Looked up from germline, CDR1 is LNHDA and CDR2 is SQIVND (reference sequence). The CDR3 runs 16 residues. The V gene end was trimmed by 7 bases and the J gene end by 6 bases; junction bases not matched to a gene: 12. CDR3 sequence reads: CASNPQRGQPNSPLHF. The CDR3 DNA sequence: TGTGCCAGTAACCCTCAGAGGGGACAGCCTAATTCACCCCTCCACTTT.

This clonotype was counted many times. J is TRBJ1-1 and V is TRBV20-1; maybe TRBD1 (5 bases). The CDR3 sequence is 14 residues long. V lost 6 bases to trimming and J lost 3 bases, with 17 bases between them. Germline V CDR1 and CDR2: DFQATT, SNEGSKA (reference sequence). CDR3 protein: CSAPGVEWDTEAFF. The CDR3 DNA reads as TGCAGTGCCCCGGGGGTAGAATGGGACACTGAAGCTTTCTTT.

This clonotype appeared a few times. The CDR3 DNA sequence: TGTGCCAGCAGCTTAGTGGGACAAATACAAGAGACCCAGTACTTC. Its protein product is CASSLVGQIQETQYF. This chain joins TRBV7-9 and TRBJ2-5, with TRBD1 as a possible D gene (6 bases). CDR1 and CDR2 (germline): SEHNR, FQNEAQ (reference sequence). Trimming removed 1 base from V and 2 bases from J, with 11 bases in between. The CDR3 is 15 residues long.

This clonotype was observed many times. This rearrangement joins TRBV5-6 to TRBJ1-1; maybe TRBD1 (6 bases). CDR1 and CDR2 from the germline V gene are SGHDT and YYEEEE. Between the trimmed V and J ends, which lost 5 bases and 5 bases, there was a span of 16 bases. CDR3 length: 14 residues. In DNA form, the CDR3 reads TGTGCCAGCAGGTCCAGGGGAGGGGTAACTGAAGCTTTCTTT. Amino acid sequence: CASRSRGGVTEAFF.

This clonotype showed up just a few times. This chain links TRBV5-6 with TRBJ1-4; D call uncertain. The germline V gene encodes CDR1 SGHDT and CDR2 YYEEEE. The length of the CDR3 is 14 residues. V shed 2 bases and J shed 5 bases, with 10 bases lying between them. Here the CDR3 DNA reads TGTGCCAGCAGCTTTTTTCGCCAAAATGAAAAACTGTTTTTT. It encodes CASSFFRQNEKLFF.

The genes are TRBV7-8 and TRBJ1-4; D not certain. V was trimmed by 0 bases and J by 7 bases, leaving 12 bases between them. The germline V gene has CDR1 SGHVS and CDR2 FQNEAQ. This CDR3 comprises 15 residues. CDR3 in amino acids: CASSLAGSNFEKLFF. The CDR3 DNA reads as TGTGCCAGCAGCTTAGCGGGGAGTAATTTTGAAAAACTGTTTTTT.

CDR3 in amino acids: CASSKLNTEAFF. DNA of the CDR3: TGTGCCAGCAGCAAGTTGAACACTGAAGCTTTCTTT. The chain couples TRBV27 to TRBJ1-1; D unresolved. V was pared by 6 bases and J by 0 bases, with 5 bases between. Germline lookup yields CDR1 MNHEY and CDR2 SMNVEV (reference sequence). The CDR3 is made up of 12 amino acids.

This clonotype was found a few times. The chain joins TRBV5-1 to TRBJ2-7; TRBD1 agrees at 7 bases. The J segment lost 2 bases and the V segment lost 3 bases, leaving 8 bases of the junction unmatched. Germline lookup yields CDR1 SGHRS and CDR2 YFSETQ. The CDR3 runs to 15 residues. The CDR3 reads CASSSRDRAAYEQYF. The CDR3 DNA is TGCGCCAGCAGCTCCAGAGACAGGGCAGCCTACGAGCAGTACTTC.

CDR3 bases: TGTGCCAGCAGTGACCCTGGCTTTGGAAACACCATATATTTT. It yields the protein CASSDPGFGNTIYF. The chain carries TRBV6-1 and TRBJ1-3; D is ambiguous. The CDR3 sequence is 14 residues long. Trimming removed 3 bases from V and 3 bases from J, with 9 bases in between. CDR1 and CDR2 (germline): MNHNS, SASEGT.

Regarding this clonotype: A much more abundant neighbour one base away suggests this may be a read error. The chain has TRBV6-4 and TRBJ1-5; D remains unclear. The J call may be mistaken, given a closer DNA end match to TRBJ2-3. Per germline, CDR1 MRHNA and CDR2 SNTAGT. The CDR3 length is 14 residues. The CDR3 DNA reads TGTGCCAGCAGTTACGCAGGCAGCAATCAGCCCCAGTATTTT. Encoded protein: CASSYAGSNQPQYF.

V usage is TRBV30 and J usage is TRBJ2-3; the D is unclear. Per germline, CDR1 GTSNPN and CDR2 SVGIG (reference sequence). CDR3 length: 12 amino acids. V was clipped by 3 bases and J by 2 bases, with 6 bases between them. CDR3 in DNA: TGTGCCTGGAGAAAGGTCACAGATACGCAGTATTTT. Translation gives CAWRKVTDTQYF.